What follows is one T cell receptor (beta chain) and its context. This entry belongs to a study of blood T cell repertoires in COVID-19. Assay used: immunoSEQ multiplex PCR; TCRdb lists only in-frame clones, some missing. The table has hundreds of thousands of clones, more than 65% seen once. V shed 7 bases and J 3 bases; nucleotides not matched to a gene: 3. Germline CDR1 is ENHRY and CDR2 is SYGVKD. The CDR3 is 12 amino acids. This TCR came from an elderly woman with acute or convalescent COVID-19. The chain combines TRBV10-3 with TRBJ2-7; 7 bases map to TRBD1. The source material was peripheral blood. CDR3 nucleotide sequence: TGTGCCATCAAAGACAGGGACTACGAGCAGTACTTC. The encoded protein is CAIKDRDYEQYF.